The 6 T cell receptor beta chains below were found in one sample sequenced in a study of spatial heterogeneity in lung cancer. Documented time point: sample taken at primary tumor resection. Whole RNA, which was extracted from tumor, nontumor lung tissue or frozen PBMC, was sequenced without any cell sorting. TCRdb called the 5' RACE reads again in MiXCR, with one record for every CDR3 protein. This repertoire shows 6,000 to 8,500 distinct CDR3 sequences, over 7% found once; its top ten account for about half. The sample in question was PBMCs, obtained at surgery. The source of these receptors is a male donor with early-stage non-small cell lung cancer.

This clonotype was seen at least ten times. The size of this beta chain means little, since it is a stray read in a library made for alpha chains. The V and J genes are TRBV7-8 and TRBJ2-5; 7 positions agree with TRBD1. The CDR3 runs 14 residues. Trimming removed 2 bases from V and 4 bases from J; junction bases left unmatched: 4. Germline CDR1 and CDR2: SGHVS and FQNEAQ. The CDR3 sequence is CASSLRWTGETQYF. The CDR3 DNA reads TGTGCCAGCAGCTTAAGGTGGACAGGAGAGACCCAGTACTTC.

This clonotype has a handful of counts. This beta chain came through as a stray read in a library set up for alpha chains, and its size says little. The J gene is TRBJ1-2, the V gene TRBV29-1; D is possibly TRBD1 (6 bases). Trimming took 6 bases from V and 2 from J, leaving 13 bases between them. The CDR3 is 13 residues long. Germline loops: CDR1 SQVTM, CDR2 ANQGSEA. CDR3 residues: CSVTRDTNYGYTF. CDR3 DNA sequence: TGCAGCGTGACCCGGGACACCAACTATGGCTACACCTTC.

Worth noting for this clonotype: This beta chain is an off-target read within a library intended for alpha chains, so its frequency means little. J is TRBJ2-2 and V is TRBV10-3; TRBD1 aligns across 7 bases. This CDR3 contains 15 residues. Per germline, CDR1 ENHRY and CDR2 SYGVKD. After removal of 0 bases from V and 3 bases from J, the junction contained 1 base not matched to a gene. For the CDR3, the DNA is TGTGCCATCAGTGAGTCGGGGACAGACACCGGGGAGCTGTTTTTT. The encoded protein is CAISESGTDTGELFF.

In regard to this clonotype: A library made for alpha chains picked up this beta chain off target, so its size means little. CDR3 amino acids: CASSLVGGPREQYF. The CDR3, as DNA: TGTGCCAGCAGTTTAGTGGGAGGGCCCCGCGAGCAGTACTTC. The chain employs TRBV27 and TRBJ2-7; 7 bases fit TRBD2. V lost 2 bases and J lost 6; bases outside the gene matches: 7. Germline V gene lookup returns CDR1 MNHEY and CDR2 SMNVEV (reference sequence). The CDR3 sequence is 14 residues long.

This clonotype has a count of ten or more. This beta chain lies outside the target of a library built for alpha chains; its clone size means little. V is TRBV7-2 and J is TRBJ2-7; no clear D gene. This CDR3 spans 14 amino acids. Trimming shortened V by 1 base and J by 8 bases, and 15 bases separated the two germline ends. Germline lookup yields CDR1 SGHTA and CDR2 FQGNSA. The CDR3 loop reads CASSLGTPTRKQYF. For the CDR3, the DNA is TGTGCCAGCAGCTTAGGGACCCCTACTCGGAAGCAGTACTTC.

This clonotype was seen at least ten times. This beta chain is an off-target read within a library intended for alpha chains, so its frequency means little. The chain has TRBV4-1 and TRBJ1-6, with a weak D call TRBD1 (6 bases). In germline, CDR1 is MGHRA, CDR2 YSYEKL. The CDR3 length is 15 residues. V was trimmed by 3 bases and J by 9 bases, leaving 15 bases between them. CDR3 sequence (DNA): TGCGCCAGCAGCCATGGGGAGGGGGTTGGTTCACCCCTCCACTTT. Amino acids: CASSHGEGVGSPLHF.